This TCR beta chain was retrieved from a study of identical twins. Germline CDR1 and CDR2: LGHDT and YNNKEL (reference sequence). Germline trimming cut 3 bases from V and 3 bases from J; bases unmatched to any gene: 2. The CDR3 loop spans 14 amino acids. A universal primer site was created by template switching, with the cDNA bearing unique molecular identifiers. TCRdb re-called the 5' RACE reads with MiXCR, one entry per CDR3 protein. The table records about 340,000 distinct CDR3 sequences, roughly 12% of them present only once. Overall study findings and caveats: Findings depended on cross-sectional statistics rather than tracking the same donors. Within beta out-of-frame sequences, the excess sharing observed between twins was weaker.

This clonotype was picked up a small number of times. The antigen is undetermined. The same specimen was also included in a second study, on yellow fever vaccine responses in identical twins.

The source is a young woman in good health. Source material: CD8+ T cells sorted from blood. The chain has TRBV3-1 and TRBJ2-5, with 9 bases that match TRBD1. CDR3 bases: TGTGCCAGCAGCCAGGGACAGGGTGAAGAGACCCAGTACTTC. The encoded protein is CASSQGQGEETQYF.